Listed below are T cell receptor beta chains from one sample, sequenced in a study of molecular identifiers for immune sequencing clone quantification. TCRdb reanalysed the PCR reads using MiXCR and keeps one entry per CDR3 protein. The repertoire includes approximately 590,000 distinct CDR3 sequences, roughly 27% of them detected once, and about 0.81% sits in the top ten. The sample comprised naive CD8+ T cells from blood, with Jurkat cell RNA spiked in. These receptors all stem from a human donor in good health. Some libraries in this study had Jurkat cell RNA spiked in. Each CDR3 is given with its conserved first and last residue. D genes are given only for firm matches. Size is omitted from some rows. Given values are once, few, many or a class for expanded clones.

size: many; J: TRBJ1-1; D: .; V: TRBV7-6; CDR3: CASSLAHQGTEAFF; DNA: TGTGCCAGCAGCTTAGCGCATCAGGGAACTGAAGCTTTCTTT
size: .; J: TRBJ2-3; D: .; V: TRBV19; CDR3: CASSHDGTWGDTQYF; DNA: TGTGCCAGTAGCCACGACGGGACCTGGGGAGATACGCAGTATTTT
size: many; J: TRBJ2-7; D: TRBD2; V: TRBV28; CDR3: CASSSRLAGAGEQYF; DNA: TGTGCCAGCAGCTCGAGACTAGCGGGAGCTGGTGAGCAGTACTTC
size: few; J: TRBJ2-7; D: .; V: TRBV20-1; CDR3: CSARDLFSDHSYEQYF; DNA: TGCAGTGCTAGAGATCTCTTTAGCGACCACTCCTACGAGCAGTACTTC
size: .; J: TRBJ2-5; D: .; V: TRBV29-1; CDR3: CSVGPQSGANGEPQYF; DNA: TGCAGCGTTGGACCCCAGTCGGGGGCTAATGGAGAGCCCCAGTACTTC
size: many; J: TRBJ2-5; D: TRBD1; V: TRBV7-6; CDR3: CASSLGPQGLQETQYF; DNA: TGTGCCAGCAGCTTAGGCCCACAGGGGCTTCAAGAGACCCAGTACTTC
size: few; J: TRBJ1-1; D: .; V: TRBV30; CDR3: CAWSDPTGATWNTEAFF; DNA: TGTGCCTGGAGTGACCCTACCGGGGCAACATGGAACACTGAAGCTTTCTTT
size: .; J: TRBJ2-7; D: TRBD1; V: TRBV10-3; CDR3: CAIPNRGPGQRRCEQYF; DNA: TGTGCCATACCGAACAGGGGACCGGGACAAAGGCGGTGCGAGCAGTACTTC
size: .; J: TRBJ1-1; D: TRBD1; V: TRBV6-2/TRBV6-3; CDR3: CASRVTGEGTEAFF; DNA: TGTGCCAGCAGGGTCACAGGGGAGGGAACTGAAGCTTTCTTT
size: few; J: TRBJ2-7; D: .; V: TRBV7-6; CDR3: CASSTEPYEQYF; DNA: TGTGCCAGCAGCACAGAACCCTACGAGCAGTACTTC
size: many; J: TRBJ1-1; D: .; V: TRBV6-2/TRBV6-3; CDR3: CASTQSLVSEAFF; DNA: TGTGCCAGCACCCAAAGCCTCGTCAGTGAAGCTTTCTTT
size: many; J: TRBJ2-5; D: .; V: TRBV5-1; CDR3: CASSLDWGETQYF; DNA: TGCGCCAGCAGCCTCGACTGGGGGGAGACCCAGTACTTC
size: many; J: TRBJ2-7; D: .; V: TRBV25-1; CDR3: CASSEYYEQYF; DNA: TGTGCCAGCAGTGAATACTACGAGCAGTACTTC
size: .; J: TRBJ1-1; D: .; V: TRBV4-3; CDR3: CAGSRGFEAFF; DNA: TGCGCCGGCAGCCGGGGATTCGAAGCTTTCTTT
size: .; J: TRBJ1-4; D: .; V: TRBV5-6; CDR3: CASSVGQPRREKLFF; DNA: TGTGCCAGCAGCGTGGGACAACCTCGGAGGGAAAAACTGTTTTTT
size: many; J: TRBJ1-5; D: TRBD1; V: TRBV20-1; CDR3: CSASPWTGDHQPQHF; DNA: TGCAGTGCTAGTCCGTGGACAGGGGATCATCAGCCCCAGCATTTT
size: .; J: TRBJ2-7; D: TRBD2; V: TRBV10-3; CDR3: CATTGTSVDEQYF; DNA: TGTGCCACAACCGGGACTAGCGTTGACGAGCAGTACTTC
size: many; J: TRBJ1-1; D: TRBD1; V: TRBV20-1; CDR3: CSPGGQGEVGEAFF; DNA: TGCAGCCCCGGGGGGCAGGGGGAGGTCGGTGAAGCTTTCTTT
size: few; J: TRBJ1-2; D: TRBD1; V: TRBV3-1; CDR3: CASSHIQGADYGYTF; DNA: TGTGCCAGCAGCCATATCCAGGGGGCTGACTATGGCTACACCTTC
size: many; J: TRBJ1-6; D: .; V: TRBV6-5; CDR3: CASSYGYRDYNSPLHF; DNA: TGTGCCAGCAGTTACGGTTATAGGGACTATAATTCACCCCTCCACTTT
size: many; J: TRBJ2-5; D: .; V: TRBV4-1; CDR3: CASSQVASVQETQYF; DNA: TGCGCCAGCAGCCAAGTGGCTAGCGTCCAAGAGACCCAGTACTTC
size: many; J: TRBJ2-4; D: .; V: TRBV12-3/TRBV12-4; CDR3: CASSLDPPGTAKNIQYF; DNA: TGTGCCAGCAGTTTAGATCCACCCGGGACAGCCAAAAACATTCAGTACTTC
size: .; J: TRBJ2-5; D: .; V: TRBV12-3/TRBV12-4; CDR3: CASSFSANTQEPQYF; DNA: TGTGCCAGCAGTTTTTCCGCTAATACACAAGAGCCCCAGTACTTC
size: .; J: TRBJ2-7; D: .; V: TRBV19; CDR3: CASRGGRPYEQYF; DNA: TGTGCCAGTAGAGGGGGGCGTCCCTACGAGCAGTACTTC
size: many; J: TRBJ2-3; D: TRBD2; V: TRBV6-2/TRBV6-3; CDR3: CASSLARLAASTDTQYF; DNA: TGTGCCAGCAGCCTCGCCCGACTAGCGGCTTCCACAGATACGCAGTATTTT
size: few; J: TRBJ2-5; D: TRBD1; V: TRBV15; CDR3: CATSRDLGQGIETQYF; DNA: TGTGCCACCAGCAGAGATCTCGGACAGGGGATAGAGACCCAGTACTTC
size: .; J: TRBJ2-1; D: TRBD2; V: TRBV5-1; CDR3: CASSLSPAGGLYNEQFF; DNA: TGCGCCAGCAGCTTGTCCCCAGCGGGAGGGCTCTACAATGAGCAGTTCTTC
size: .; J: TRBJ1-6; D: TRBD1; V: TRBV12-3/TRBV12-4; CDR3: CASSPGGPNSPLHF; DNA: TGTGCCAGCAGTCCAGGGGGCCCTAATTCACCCCTCCACTTT
size: many; J: TRBJ2-5; D: .; V: TRBV5-1; CDR3: CASSLVVREETQYF; DNA: TGCGCCAGCAGCTTGGTTGTCCGAGAAGAGACCCAGTACTTC
size: many; J: TRBJ2-5; D: TRBD2; V: TRBV7-6; CDR3: CASSQLAGGETQYF; DNA: TGTGCCAGCAGCCAACTAGCGGGAGGAGAGACCCAGTACTTC
size: .; J: TRBJ2-1; D: .; V: TRBV29-1; CDR3: CSVSSYNEQFF; DNA: TGCAGCGTTTCATCTTACAATGAGCAGTTCTTC
size: once; J: TRBJ2-7; D: .; V: TRBV6-1; CDR3: CASSEGAGIEQCF; DNA: TGTGCCAGCAGTGAGGGGGCAGGTATTGAGCAGTGCTTC
size: few; J: TRBJ1-2; D: .; V: TRBV2; CDR3: CASSAPGRGFGYTF; DNA: TGTGCCAGCTCCGCGCCGGGGAGGGGTTTCGGCTACACCTTC
size: .; J: TRBJ2-7; D: TRBD1; V: TRBV7-8; CDR3: CASSLEGQGFNSYEQYF; DNA: TGTGCCAGCAGCTTAGAGGGACAGGGATTTAACTCCTACGAGCAGTACTTC
size: many; J: TRBJ2-6; D: TRBD1; V: TRBV5-1; CDR3: CASSPATGEAELTGANVLTF; DNA: TGCGCCAGCTCACCCGCTACAGGGGAAGCAGAACTAACTGGGGCCAACGTCCTGACTTTC
size: .; J: TRBJ1-5; D: .; V: TRBV5-6; CDR3: CASSFSGEGQPQHF; DNA: TGTGCCAGCAGCTTCAGTGGGGAAGGGCAGCCCCAGCATTTT
size: few; J: TRBJ1-4; D: TRBD1; V: TRBV18; CDR3: CASSHAGQAVEKLFF; DNA: TGTGCCAGCTCACACGCAGGACAGGCCGTCGAAAAACTGTTTTTT
size: .; J: TRBJ2-5; D: TRBD2; V: TRBV12-3/TRBV12-4; CDR3: CASSLGLAPGGQEPQYF; DNA: TGTGCCAGCAGCCTGGGACTAGCGCCTGGGGGCCAAGAGCCCCAGTACTTC
size: .; J: TRBJ1-6; D: TRBD1; V: TRBV7-8; CDR3: CASSLSQGASYSPLHF; DNA: TGTGCCAGCAGCTTATCGCAGGGGGCTTCTTATTCACCCCTCCACTTT
size: many; J: TRBJ2-3; D: .; V: TRBV19; CDR3: CASSIERGSTDTQYF; DNA: TGTGCCAGTAGTATAGAGAGGGGAAGCACAGATACGCAGTATTTT
size: .; J: TRBJ2-7; D: TRBD1; V: TRBV20-1; CDR3: CSARGTGCFDEQYF; DNA: TGCAGTGCTAGAGGGACAGGGTGTTTCGACGAGCAGTACTTC
size: few; J: TRBJ2-7; D: .; V: TRBV20-1; CDR3: CSAGMTSNYEQYF; DNA: TGCAGTGCCGGAATGACTAGTAACTACGAGCAGTACTTC
size: few; J: TRBJ2-7; D: .; V: TRBV12-5; CDR3: CASGEGANYEQYF; DNA: TGTGCTAGTGGCGAAGGGGCCAACTACGAGCAGTACTTC
size: .; J: TRBJ2-2; D: .; V: TRBV7-9; CDR3: CASSLAQGITGELFF; DNA: TGTGCCAGCAGCTTAGCGCAGGGTATCACCGGGGAGCTGTTTTTT
size: many; J: TRBJ2-7; D: TRBD2; V: TRBV7-2; CDR3: CASSLGGLAEPGYEQYF; DNA: TGTGCCAGCAGCTTAGGGGGACTAGCGGAGCCGGGCTACGAGCAGTACTTC
size: .; J: TRBJ2-7; D: TRBD2; V: TRBV7-9; CDR3: CAGSSGLAGHEQYF; DNA: TGTGCCGGCAGCTCGGGACTAGCGGGCCACGAGCAGTACTTC
size: many; J: TRBJ2-1; D: TRBD1; V: TRBV5-4; CDR3: CASSQGQGVGNEQFF; DNA: TGTGCCAGCAGCCAGGGACAGGGGGTTGGAAATGAGCAGTTCTTC
size: .; J: TRBJ2-1; D: .; V: TRBV19; CDR3: CASSQEGGSYNEQIF; DNA: TGTGCCAGTAGCCAAGAGGGGGGCTCCTACAATGAGCAGATCTTC
size: many; J: TRBJ2-3; D: TRBD2; V: TRBV12-3/TRBV12-4; CDR3: CASSLHLAGGTDTQYF; DNA: TGTGCCAGCAGTTTACATCTAGCGGGGGGCACAGATACGCAGTATTTT
size: many; J: TRBJ1-3; D: .; V: TRBV14; CDR3: CASSQDWASGNTIYF; DNA: TGTGCCAGCAGCCAAGATTGGGCCTCTGGAAACACCATATATTTT
size: .; J: TRBJ1-2; D: .; V: TRBV6-2/TRBV6-3; CDR3: CASSHQTSYGYTF; DNA: TGTGCCAGCAGCCATCAGACTTCCTATGGCTACACCTTC
size: .; J: TRBJ1-6; D: .; V: TRBV19; CDR3: CASKDSSYNSPLHF; DNA: TGTGCCAGTAAGGACAGTTCCTATAATTCACCCCTCCACTTT